This T cell receptor (beta chain) came from a study of blood T cell repertoires in COVID-19 (dated by TCRdb to 2019 to 2021). Broadly, across the study: The collaborator samples originated in the United States, Italy and Spain and spanned the acute and convalescent phases of COVID-19. The sample metadata nearly always contained a de-identified subject ID, COVID-19 status, age in years and sex. Deeply sampled blood TCRbeta repertoires from subjects exposed to, actively infected with, or recovered from COVID-19 were included in the dataset. The prospective study material was composed of cDNA or gDNA derived from T cells, B-cell-depleted T cells, or PBMCs. The samples were drawn from two sources: the first 160 participants of the ongoing ImmuneRACE study, and 1,200 or so subjects contributed by 6 global collaborators. HLA class I and class II types, where available, came from metadata supplied by the sample provider rather than from assay-based typing. The repertoires were released in a freely available public database intended as a resource for research on the immune response to SARS-CoV-2. Summary of the overall study and its limitations: The amount of clinical and demographic metadata varied by source and participant and was provided uncurated.

The immunoSEQ Assay, a bias-controlled multiplex PCR, was used to amplify TCRbeta CDR3 regions from genomic DNA. From the authors' description of their analysis: The number of nucleated cells in each sample was estimated from the amplification of reference gene primers within the assay. To quantify the absolute abundance of each unique TCRbeta CDR3 rearrangement, sequence reads were collapsed and filtered. For each sample, productive Simpson clonality was calculated as the square root of Simpson's diversity index over productive rearrangements. TCRdb retrieved this table from immuneACCESS and kept in-frame rearrangements only. Not all clones are present; in checked studies, unresolved V genes account for under half, and no reason is known for the remainder. V and J calls and clone size are given by that table; D and trimming were obtained from the DNA. This sample lists some 240,000 clones; around 85% were detected once. 2.4% of the sample is in the top ten clones.

Its CDR3 holds 15 amino acids, cysteine through phenylalanine. The retained sequence is limited to the CDR3, 45 bases, with the frame set at the first base. CDR1 and CDR2 were assigned from the germline V gene (reference sequence) as MNHNY and SVGAGI. The junction carries 14 bases between V and J, which are trimmed by 0 bases and 5 bases respectively. At one collaborating source in Seattle, patients were enrolled during active infection and were followed longitudinally through the course of disease. The collaborating institutions used their own protocols to collect whole blood in K2EDTA tubes. For TCRbeta analysis, collaborator samples were shipped as frozen whole blood, as isolated PBMCs, or as DNA extracted from either sample type. Worth noting for this clone: There is no known antigen for this receptor. The sample holds no much larger clone one base away, and base qualities are not on file.

The rearrangement joined TRBV6-6 to TRBJ2-7; TRBD1 is possibly the D segment (6 matching bases). Sequenced input: peripheral blood. The source is a woman aged 65 to 85 with COVID-19, enrolled during active disease. CDR3 sequence: CASSYSFQGFNEQYF. In nucleotides, the sequence is TGTGCCAGCAGTTACTCGTTCCAGGGGTTCAACGAGCAGTACTTC.